This entry features one T cell receptor (beta chain) sequence. The target of this receptor is not known. No base quality information exists; no much larger clone differs at one position. This entry comes from a study of T cell clones after liver transplantation (dated by TCRdb to the late 2010s). Study-level background: The samples were obtained from ITN030ST, a randomized trial that attempted immunosuppression withdrawal within 2 years after liver transplantation. Donor-reactive T cell clones were identified by TCRbeta sequencing following a pre-transplant mixed lymphocyte reaction and were subsequently tracked in post-transplant blood. As an antigen-independent comparator for the donor-reactive sequences, third party-reactive TCRbeta sequences from pre-transplant MLRs were identified as well. Three of the eight recipients were HCV-positive; the others were transplanted for non-autoimmune, non-viral indications. Until randomization at 12-24 months post-transplant, subjects were given standard immunosuppression, with no induction therapy. Tolerance was defined as complete immunosuppression withdrawal for at least one year with no rise in liver enzymes beyond twice the upper limit of normal. Blood samples were taken pre-transplant, pre-randomization before withdrawal, and post-randomization after full withdrawal or failed withdrawal. Of the 8 liver transplant recipients making up the studied cohort, 3 were classified as tolerant and 5 as non-tolerant.

What the research found in general, with its limitations: Circulating donor-reactive CD4 TCRbeta sequences fell significantly post-transplant in most of the 8 subjects, irrespective of tolerance or HCV status. Low numbers of available donor cells limited the measurable donor-reactive repertoire in a couple of subjects. The conclusions were preliminary, being limited by small, heterogeneous patient numbers and by non-standardized post-transplant time points. Because allograft tissue specimens were not available, migration of donor-reactive T cells into the graft, rather than deletion, may have occurred. A greater decline was seen for donor-reactive sequences than for third party-reactive sequences, suggesting partial antigen-specific deletion unrelated to withdrawal success. When repertoire turnover was accounted for, significantly reduced detection of donor-reactive sequences was found in 7 of 8 subjects for CD4 and in 8 of 8 subjects for CD8.

Unstimulated PBMCs, after thawing, were stained for CD3, CD4 and CD8 and then FACS-sorted into CD3+CD4+ and CD3+CD8+ populations. All 8 studied subjects were randomized to immunosuppression withdrawal. Genomic DNA was isolated with the Qiagen DNeasy Blood and Tissue Kit. Via the germline V gene, CDR1 is KGHSH and CDR2 LQKENI. The V end gives up 0 bases and the J end 2 bases, leaving 2 bases in the junction not matched to a gene. Taken from cysteine to phenylalanine, the CDR3 has 16 residues. The CDR3 DNA has 48 bases and is translated from base 1. Frozen genomic DNA underwent high-throughput TCRbeta CDR3 sequencing by immunoSEQ, including PCR amplification, mapping, bias correction and internal controls. The study's own analysis went as follows. Only productive rearrangements were retained, with each unique TCRbeta sequence defined by its CDR3 nucleotide sequence together with its V and J gene. A sequence counted as donor-reactive only if the sequence showed at least 5-fold expansion in CFSE-low cells compared with unstimulated pre-transplant cells and had a frequency of at least 0.01%. Minimum frequency thresholds were set for each subject on the basis of the unstimulated sample with the lowest template count, so that a detection power of at least 90% was ensured. Jensen-Shannon divergence between the top 1000 TCRbeta sequences post-transplant and pre-transplant was used to measure repertoire turnover. Changes in detection of donor-reactive sequences were tested with two-sided Fisher's exact tests. TCRdb limited this immuneACCESS table to in-frame rearrangements with V and J called. A share of clones is missing; checked studies link under half to unresolved V genes, and the rest is unexplained. V, J and clone size derive from that table, while D and trimming were established from the DNA sequence. Here the sample has 55,000 to 70,000 clones; about 91% occur a single time. The ten top clones hold roughly 0.98% of the sample.

This receptor was obtained from a human patient who received a liver transplant. The graft donor may be the source of some T cells after a transplant. The rearrangement joined TRBV18 to TRBJ2-7, with 12 bases in between that match TRBD2. This specimen consisted of CD4+ T cells from blood, obtained less than 27 months after liver transplant. The DNA sequence follows: TGTGCCAGCTCACCACCAGGACTAGCGGGAACCTACGAGCAGTACTTC. It specifies CASSPPGLAGTYEQYF.